The clone carrying this TCR beta chain was picked up many times. The antigen remains unidentified. TCRdb reanalysed the 5' RACE reads using MiXCR and keeps one entry per CDR3 protein. This table has hundreds of thousands of distinct CDR3 sequences, around 6.1% appearing once. This entry belongs to a study of identical twins. Overall study results and limits: Alpha sequences out of frame and shared by twins had excess low generation probability. Cord blood beta clonotypes present at high abundance carried fewer insertions; no such pattern appeared in memory repertoires.

This CDR3 is built from 14 residues. Germline V gene data show CDR1 as DFQATT and CDR2 as SNEGSKA (reference sequence). The V end lost 1 base, the J end lost 2 bases, and 9 bases lay between the germline ends. With no exceptions, donors were healthy Caucasians. The clonotype comes from a man younger than 35 in good health. The gene calls are TRBV20-1 and TRBJ1-5; D is unclear. The sequencing input was naive T cells sorted from blood. The CDR3 sequence: CSARVEYGNQPQHF. The DNA of the CDR3 is TGCAGTGCTAGAGTTGAGTACGGCAATCAGCCCCAGCATTTT.